This entry lists 3 T cell receptor beta chains sequenced from one sample in a study of response to subunit inactivated influenza vaccine. One entry per CDR3 protein, called by TCRdb with MiXCR from the RT-PCR reads. The sample consists of under 800,000 distinct CDR3 sequences, more than 11% of them appearing once. The specimen was PBMCs from blood, collected 14 days before vaccination. The receptors shown here come from a man aged 50 or older who received an inactivated influenza vaccine.

CDR3 protein: CASSQKTGGSYGYTF. The CDR3 nucleotides are TGCGCCAGCAGCCAAAAGACAGGGGGCTCCTATGGCTACACCTTC. The V and J genes are TRBV4-1 and TRBJ1-2, with 10 bases matching TRBD1. Germline-derived CDR1 and CDR2 are MGHRA and YSYEKL. This CDR3 is 15 amino acids long. V gave up 2 bases and J gave up 4 bases; unmatched junction bases: 4.

This clonotype was picked up a small number of times. The J gene is TRBJ2-1, the V gene TRBV29-1; the D gene is possibly TRBD2 (5 bases). The V gene's germline CDR1 is SQVTM and CDR2 ANQGSEA. CDR3 length equals 14 residues. The CDR3: CSGGGMGSYNEQFF. The CDR3 nucleotides are TGCAGTGGAGGTGGGATGGGCTCCTACAATGAGCAGTTCTTC.

The V gene is TRBV20-1, the J gene TRBJ2-3; D gene unclear. The germline V gene has CDR1 DFQATT and CDR2 SNEGSKA (reference sequence). This CDR3 is built from 12 residues. V was clipped by 5 bases and J by 13 bases, with 19 bases between them. As DNA, the CDR3 is TGCAGTGCTCCCGACTCCGTCGGGCGCAAGTATTTT. Its protein product is CSAPDSVGRKYF.